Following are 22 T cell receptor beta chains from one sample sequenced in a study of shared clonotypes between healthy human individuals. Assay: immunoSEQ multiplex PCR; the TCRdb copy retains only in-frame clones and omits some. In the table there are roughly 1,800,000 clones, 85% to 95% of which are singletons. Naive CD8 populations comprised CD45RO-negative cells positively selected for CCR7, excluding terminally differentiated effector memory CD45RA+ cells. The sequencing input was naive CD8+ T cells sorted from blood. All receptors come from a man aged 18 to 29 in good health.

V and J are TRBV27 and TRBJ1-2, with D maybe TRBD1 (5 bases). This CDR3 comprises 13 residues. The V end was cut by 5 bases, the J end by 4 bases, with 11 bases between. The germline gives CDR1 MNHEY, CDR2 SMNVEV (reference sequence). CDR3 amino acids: CASSPLQGYGYTF. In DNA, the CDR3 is TGTGCCAGCAGTCCCTTGCAGGGCTATGGCTACACCTTC.

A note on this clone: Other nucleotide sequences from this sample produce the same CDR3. The CDR3 loop reads CASSPRDTYEQYF. In DNA, the CDR3 is TGTGCCAGCAGCCCCCGGGACACCTACGAGCAGTACTTC. This chain joins TRBV7-9 and TRBJ2-7; perhaps TRBD1 as D (6 bases). CDR1 is SEHNR and CDR2 is FQNEAQ in the germline V gene (reference sequence). The CDR3 has 13 amino acids. Trimming stripped 5 bases from V and 2 bases from J, with 10 bases between. Drawing the rest from reference TRBV7-9 and TRBJ2-7, the complete variable domain is DTGVSQNPRHKITKRGQNVTFRCDPISEHNRLYWYRQTLGQGPEFLTYFQNEAQLEKSRLLSDRFSAERPKGSFSTLEIQRTEQGDSAMYLCASSPRDTYEQYFGPGTRLTVT.

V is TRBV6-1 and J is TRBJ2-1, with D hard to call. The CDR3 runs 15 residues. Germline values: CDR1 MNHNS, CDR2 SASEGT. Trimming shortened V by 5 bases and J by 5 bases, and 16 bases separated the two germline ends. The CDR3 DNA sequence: TGTGCCAGCAGTCTACTATCGGGCGCTCACAATGAGCAGTTCTTC. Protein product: CASSLLSGAHNEQFF.

The CDR3 protein is CASSEPSGQETQYF. DNA of the CDR3: TGTGCCAGCAGTGAACCTAGCGGTCAAGAGACCCAGTACTTC. This chain connects TRBV25-1 to TRBJ2-5; 7 positions agree with TRBD2. Trimming removed 2 bases from V and 2 bases from J; junction bases left unmatched: 2. This CDR3 spans 14 amino acids. CDR1 is MGHDK and CDR2 is SYGVNS in the germline V gene.

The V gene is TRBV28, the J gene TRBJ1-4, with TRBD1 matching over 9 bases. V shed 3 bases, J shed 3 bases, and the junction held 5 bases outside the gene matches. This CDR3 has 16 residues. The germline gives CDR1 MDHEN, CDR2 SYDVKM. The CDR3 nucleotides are TGTGCCAGCAGTTTGGGACAGGGATTAGCTAATGAAAAACTGTTTTTT. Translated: CASSLGQGLANEKLFF.

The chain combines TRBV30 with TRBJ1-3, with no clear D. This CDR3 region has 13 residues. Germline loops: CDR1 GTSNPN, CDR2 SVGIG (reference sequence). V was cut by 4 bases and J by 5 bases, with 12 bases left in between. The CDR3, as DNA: TGTGCCTGGAATCCAGACCGGAGAAACACCATATATTTT. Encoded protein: CAWNPDRRNTIYF.

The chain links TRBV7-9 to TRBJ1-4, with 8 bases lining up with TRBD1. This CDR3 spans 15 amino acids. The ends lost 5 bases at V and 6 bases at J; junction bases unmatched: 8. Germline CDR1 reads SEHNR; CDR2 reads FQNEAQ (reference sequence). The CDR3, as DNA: TGTGCCAGCAGCGACGACAGGGGTGAGGATGAAAAACTGTTTTTT. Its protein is CASSDDRGEDEKLFF.

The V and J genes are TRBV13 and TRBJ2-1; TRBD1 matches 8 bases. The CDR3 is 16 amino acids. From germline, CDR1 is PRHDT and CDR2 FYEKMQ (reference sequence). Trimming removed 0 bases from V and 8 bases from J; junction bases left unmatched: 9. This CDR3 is CASSLGGQEPGDEQFF. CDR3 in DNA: TGTGCCAGCAGCTTAGGGGGACAGGAACCCGGCGATGAGCAGTTCTTC.

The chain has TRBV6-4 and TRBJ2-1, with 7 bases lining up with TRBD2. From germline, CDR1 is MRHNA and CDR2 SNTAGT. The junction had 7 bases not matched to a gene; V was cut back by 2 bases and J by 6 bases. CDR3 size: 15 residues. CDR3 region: CASSDGGRYGNEQFF. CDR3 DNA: TGTGCCAGCAGTGACGGCGGGAGATATGGCAATGAGCAGTTCTTC.

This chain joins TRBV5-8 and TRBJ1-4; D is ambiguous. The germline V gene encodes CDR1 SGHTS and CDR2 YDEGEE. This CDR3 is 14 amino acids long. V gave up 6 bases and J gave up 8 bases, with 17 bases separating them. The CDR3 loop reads CASTSDLGGEKLFF. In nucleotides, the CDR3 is TGTGCCAGCACTTCGGACCTGGGAGGGGAAAAACTGTTTTTT.

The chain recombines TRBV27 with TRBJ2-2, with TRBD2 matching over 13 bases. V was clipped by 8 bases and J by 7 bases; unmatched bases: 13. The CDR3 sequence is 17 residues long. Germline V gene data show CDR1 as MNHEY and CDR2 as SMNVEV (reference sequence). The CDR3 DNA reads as TGTGCCAGCTTCCCACTAGCGGGGGGGCCCCCGGGCGGGGAGCTGTTTTTT. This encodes CASFPLAGGPPGGELFF.

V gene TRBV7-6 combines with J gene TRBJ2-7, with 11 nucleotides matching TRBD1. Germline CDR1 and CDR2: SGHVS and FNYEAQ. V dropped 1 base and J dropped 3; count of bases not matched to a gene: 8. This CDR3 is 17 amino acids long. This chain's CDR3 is CASSLEAPGQGVYEQYF. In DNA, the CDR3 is TGTGCCAGCAGCTTAGAGGCCCCGGGACAGGGGGTCTACGAGCAGTACTTC.

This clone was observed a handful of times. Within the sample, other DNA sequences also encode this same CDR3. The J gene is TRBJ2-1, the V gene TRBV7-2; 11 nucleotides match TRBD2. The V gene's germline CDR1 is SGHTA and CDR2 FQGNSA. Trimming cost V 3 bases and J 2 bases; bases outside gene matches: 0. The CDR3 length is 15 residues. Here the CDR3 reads CASSLGLAAYNEQFF. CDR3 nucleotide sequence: TGTGCCAGCAGCTTGGGACTAGCGGCCTACAATGAGCAGTTCTTC. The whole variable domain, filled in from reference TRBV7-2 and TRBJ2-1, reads GAGVSQSPSNKVTEKGKDVELRCDPISGHTALYWYRQSLGQGLEFLIYFQGNSAPDKSGLPSDRFSAERTGGSVSTLTIQRTQQEDSAVYLCASSLGLAAYNEQFFGPGTRLTVL.

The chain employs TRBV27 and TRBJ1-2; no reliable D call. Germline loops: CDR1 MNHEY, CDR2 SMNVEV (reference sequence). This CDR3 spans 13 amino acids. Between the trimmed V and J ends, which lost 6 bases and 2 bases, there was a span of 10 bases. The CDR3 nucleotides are TGTGCCAGCAGCCGCGACGGGAACTATGGCTACACCTTC. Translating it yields CASSRDGNYGYTF.

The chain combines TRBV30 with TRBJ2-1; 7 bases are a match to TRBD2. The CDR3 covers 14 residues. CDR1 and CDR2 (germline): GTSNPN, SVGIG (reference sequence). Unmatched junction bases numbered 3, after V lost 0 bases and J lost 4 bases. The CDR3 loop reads CAWSVGGDYNEQFF. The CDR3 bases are TGTGCCTGGAGTGTGGGGGGGGATTACAATGAGCAGTTCTTC.

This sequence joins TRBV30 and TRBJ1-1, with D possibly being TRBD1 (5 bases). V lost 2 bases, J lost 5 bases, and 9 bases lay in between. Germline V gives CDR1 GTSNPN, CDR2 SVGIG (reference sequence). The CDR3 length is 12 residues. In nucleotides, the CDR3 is TGTGCCTGGAGTACAGGAGTTACTGAAGCTTTCTTT. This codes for CAWSTGVTEAFF.

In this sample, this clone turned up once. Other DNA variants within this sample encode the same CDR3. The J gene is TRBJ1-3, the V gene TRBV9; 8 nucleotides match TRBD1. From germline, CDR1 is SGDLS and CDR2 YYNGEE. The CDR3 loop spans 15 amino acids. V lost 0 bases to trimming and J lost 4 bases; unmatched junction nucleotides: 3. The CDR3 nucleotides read TGTGCCAGCAGCGTAGAGACAGGGGCCGGAAACACCATATATTTT. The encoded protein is CASSVETGAGNTIYF.

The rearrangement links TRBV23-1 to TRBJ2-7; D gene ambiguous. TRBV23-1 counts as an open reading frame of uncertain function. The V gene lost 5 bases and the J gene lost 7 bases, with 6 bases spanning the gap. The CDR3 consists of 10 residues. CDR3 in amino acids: CASSGHEQYF. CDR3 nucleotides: TGCGCCAGCAGTGGGCATGAGCAGTACTTC.

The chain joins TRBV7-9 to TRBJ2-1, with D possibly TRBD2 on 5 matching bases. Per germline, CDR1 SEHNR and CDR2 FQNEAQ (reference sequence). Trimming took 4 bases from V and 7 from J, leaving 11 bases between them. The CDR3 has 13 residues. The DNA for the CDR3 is TGTGCCAGCAGCTCCGGGATTGGGAATGAGCAGTTCTTC. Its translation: CASSSGIGNEQFF.

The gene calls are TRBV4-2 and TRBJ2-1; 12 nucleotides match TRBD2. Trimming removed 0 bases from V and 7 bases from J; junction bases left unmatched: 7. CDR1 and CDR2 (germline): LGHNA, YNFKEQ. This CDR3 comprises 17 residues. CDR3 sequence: CASSQDSRLAGANEQFF. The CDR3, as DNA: TGTGCCAGCAGCCAAGATAGTAGACTAGCGGGGGCGAATGAGCAGTTCTTC.

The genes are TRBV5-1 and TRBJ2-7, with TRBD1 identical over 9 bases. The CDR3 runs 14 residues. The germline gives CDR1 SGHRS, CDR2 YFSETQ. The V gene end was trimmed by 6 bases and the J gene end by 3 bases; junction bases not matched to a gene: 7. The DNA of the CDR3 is TGCGCCAGCACTCTGGGACAGGGCTTCTACGAGCAGTACTTC. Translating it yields CASTLGQGFYEQYF.

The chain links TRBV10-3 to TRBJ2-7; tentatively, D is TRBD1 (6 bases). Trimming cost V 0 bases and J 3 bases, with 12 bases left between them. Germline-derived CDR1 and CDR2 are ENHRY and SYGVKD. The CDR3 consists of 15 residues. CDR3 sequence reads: CAISESAGQIYEQYF. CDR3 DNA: TGTGCCATCAGTGAGTCAGCAGGACAGATCTACGAGCAGTACTTC.